The 7 T cell receptor beta chains given below trace back to one sample, sequenced in a study of T cells expressing NK-cell markers. For each CDR3 protein, TCRdb gives one entry from its re-call of the 5' RACE reads, without DNA. The sample has 250,000 to 300,000 distinct CDR3 sequences. The sequenced sample was blood T cells: a sorted CD56 or NKG2C T cell subset, CD4+ or CD8+ T cells, or bulk PBMC T cells (not recorded which). The receptors here all came from a woman between 18 and 70 years old in good health.

J is TRBJ1-2 and V is TRBV7-2; the TCRdb call, TRBD1, lacks DNA for checking. Germline loops: CDR1 SGHTA, CDR2 FQGNSA. The CDR3 is 15 residues long. CDR3 loop: CASSPTDRAFYGYTF.

The chain couples TRBV12-3 or TRBV12-4 to TRBJ1-4; the TCRdb D gene call, TRBD1, has no DNA to confirm it. The CDR3 has 14 amino acids. The CDR3 region is CASTSTRANEKLFF.

This chain links TRBV7-2 with TRBJ2-7; TCRdb's D call, TRBD1, is unchecked because there is no DNA. CDR1 and CDR2 (germline): SGHTA, FQGNSA. This CDR3 has 15 residues. The CDR3 region is CASSEMGGSSYEQYF.

The chain is built from TRBV20-1 and TRBJ1-1. CDR1 and CDR2 (germline): DFQATT, SNEGSKA (reference sequence). The CDR3 contains 12 residues. The CDR3 is CSASGGGTEAFF.

The chain employs TRBV19 and TRBJ2-2. Per the germline V gene, CDR1 is LNHDA and CDR2 is SQIVND (reference sequence). CDR3 length: 13 residues. The chain's CDR3 is CASLQYRAGELFF.

The rearrangement links TRBV12-3 or TRBV12-4 to TRBJ1-4; TCRdb lists TRBD1, though no DNA is available to test this call. There are 17 residues in the CDR3. CDR3 residues: CASSFYGGPATNEKLFF.

The gene calls are TRBV29-1 and TRBJ2-7; TCRdb calls TRBD1, which cannot be checked without DNA. Germline CDR1 SQVTM, CDR2 ANQGSEA. The CDR3 length is 13 residues. CDR3 in amino acids: CSVEIAGSGEQYF.